This record concerns one T cell receptor (beta chain) sequence. Its cognate antigen has yet to be identified. No base-level quality is on record; no much larger clone is a single base apart. The sample belongs to a study of T cells in Graves' hyperthyroidism and ophthalmopathy (dated by TCRdb to about 2019). Describing the broader study: Peripheral blood was collected at initial diagnosis, before any treatment. Following sampling, methimazole starting at 30 mg daily was given to hyperthyroidism patients, and high-dose intravenous methylprednisolone was given to ophthalmopathy patients. Prospective prediction of ophthalmopathy was tested in an independent validation cohort consisting of fewer than 20 hyperthyroidism patients and some 16 patients who later progressed to ophthalmopathy. To identify TCR V-J signatures that set the groups apart, the researchers used a discovery cohort of 95 to 100 patients, made up of 40 to 45 with Graves' ophthalmopathy and 57 with stable Graves' hyperthyroidism. In addition, the study compared T-cell repertoires in thyroid tissue and in blood from roughly six Graves' hyperthyroidism patients. The paper describes TCR Vbeta CDR3 sequencing of 130 to 150 peripheral blood samples, made up of 43 ophthalmopathy patients, some 80 hyperthyroidism patients and some 17 progressor patients. The 100 discovery patients were randomly split 7:3 into training and test sets. General study outcomes and caveats: Most expanded thyroid clonotypes (frequency above 0.001) were also found in blood, which suggests that blood repertoires may mirror thyroid immune responses. No statistical method was used to fix the sample size in advance, and group allocation was not hidden from the investigators. In validation, the model predicted progression to ophthalmopathy a median of approximately 6.3 months before onset, with around 70% sensitivity and roughly 73% specificity. A 13 V-J signature model separated ophthalmopathy from stable hyperthyroidism, with around 91% sensitivity and 81.08% specificity in cross-validation and 80%/75% in testing.

The CDR3 covers 13 residues, taking in both the cysteine and the phenylalanine. The entry retains the CDR3 DNA only, 39 bases that are in frame from base 1. Relative to germline, V is 3 bases shorter and J is 1 base shorter, with 6 bases between their ends. CDR1 and CDR2 are drawn from the germline V gene: SQVTM, ANQGSEA. Moderately to severely active disease, a Clinical Activity Score of at least 3, a NOSPECS grade of at least 4, and a duration under 3 months were present in ophthalmopathy patients. Exclusion was applied to patients with uncontrolled infections, other autoimmune diseases, pregnancy or lactation. Diagnoses were based on clinical symptoms, serum thyroxine and TRAb, thyroid ultrasound and orbital computed tomography. PBMCs were separated from roughly 9.6 ml of fresh peripheral blood using Ficoll-Paque density gradient centrifugation. Total RNA was extracted with Trizol reagent, and quality was checked on an Agilent 2100 Bioanalyzer.

The TCR beta CDR3 regions were amplified from the RNA transcripts. The TCR CDR3 was subjected to a first round of RT-PCR using the HTBI primer set and the Qiagen OneStep RT-PCR kit. Libraries were constructed in a second round of multiplex PCR, after which size selection and purification were performed. Sequencing of the libraries was done on an Illumina HiSeq2000 using paired-end 100 bp reads. On the study's bioinformatics: Raw data were processed with SOAPnuke, discarding reads with adapters, uncalled bases, mean Phred below 15, or no exact constant-primer or identifier match. COPE v1.2.5 was used to merge the high-quality paired reads, and each unique nucleotide sequence was defined as a clonotype. Clonotypes were aligned to IMGT TRBV, TRBD and TRBJ reference segments using MiTCR v1.1. Only V-J combinations with frequency above 0.0001, covering 99% to 99.2% of repertoires, were analysed. A TCS score was defined as the ratio of F50 (clonal expansion) to E x V (chaos), with BLOSUM62-based TCRdist applied between CDR3 peptides within each V-J. Welch's t-statistics and random forest reduced several hundred V-J features to roughly 13, which were used in a naive Bayes classifier (R e1071). The Morisita-Horn index was used to measure how similar the thyroid and blood repertoires were. In-frame beta chains were kept once TCRdb had trimmed the public reads at Q25 with fastp and called clones with MiXCR. Under each unique CDR3 protein, matching rows form one entry showing the most common genes and DNA. These V and J calls rely on TCRdb rather than the paper's analysis. This sample is represented by approximately 610,000 distinct CDR3 sequences; over 12% of them were singletons. Of the sample, approximately 4.3% falls within the top ten clones.

Recombination linked TRBV29-1 to TRBJ2-2; tentative D gene TRBD2, with 6 bases matching. This TCR was recovered from a woman aged 40 to 50 with Graves' ophthalmopathy. Sequencing was performed on blood. The DNA is as follows: TGCAGCGTTGAGGGAGGGAACACCGGGGAGCTGTTTTTT. This is translated as CSVEGGNTGELFF.